The table lists the clone carrying this TCR beta chain with many counts. Its antigen is not identified. This specimen belongs to a study of T cells in Graves' hyperthyroidism and ophthalmopathy. Study details: Before treatment of any kind, peripheral blood was taken at initial diagnosis.

General observations from the study: In blood, most of the thyroid clonotypes expanded above 0.001 were also present.

The germline CDR1 and CDR2 sequences are LGHDT and YNNKEL (reference sequence). Trimming took 4 bases from V and 9 from J, leaving 19 bases between them. The CDR3 has 15 residues. RNA transcripts gave rise to amplified TCR beta CDR3 regions. In the first-round RT-PCR of the TCR CDR3, the HTBI primer set was used. A single record per CDR3 protein comes from TCRdb applying MiXCR to the multiplex PCR reads. Of fewer than 700,000 distinct CDR3 sequences listed, 15% to 20% are singletons. Diagnostic assessment was based on clinical symptoms, serum thyroxine and TRAb, thyroid ultrasound and orbital computed tomography. Source material for PBMCs was 10 ml fresh peripheral blood.

The TCR originated in a woman between 25 and 40 years old with Graves' hyperthyroidism. The genes are TRBV3-1 and TRBJ2-1; D ambiguous. Material: blood. This chain's CDR3 is CASSPAKGRFGEQFF. The CDR3 DNA reads as TGTGCCAGCAGCCCCGCGAAGGGCCGTTTTGGTGAGCAGTTCTTC.